This is a list of T cell receptor beta chains from one sample in a study of blood T cell repertoires in COVID-19. Measured with immunoSEQ multiplex PCR; TCRdb has only the in-frame clones, and not every one. The sample records more than 300,000 clones, more than 85% being singletons. The specimen was PBMCs or T cells enriched from blood (not recorded which). The origin of the receptors is a woman aged 25 to 45 who had recovered from COVID-19. Each CDR3 is given with its conserved first and last residue. The order of the fields is CDR3 protein, CDR3 DNA, J gene, V gene, clone size, D gene. D genes are given only for firm matches. Clone size is not always given. Where it is, it says once, few, many or a class for expanded clones.

CASSLMTGWGNTEAFF,TGTGCCAGCTCACTAATGACAGGGTGGGGGAACACTGAAGCTTTCTTT,TRBJ1-1,TRBV18,-,TRBD1
CASSGLLNQPQHF,TGTGCCAGCTCGGGGCTACTCAATCAGCCCCAGCATTTT,TRBJ1-5,TRBV18,-,-
CASSVQGADTQYF,TGTGCCAGCAGTGTACAGGGGGCAGATACGCAGTATTTT,TRBJ2-3,TRBV6-4,once,TRBD1
CATSEGQGARTEAFF,TGTGCCACCAGTGAGGGACAGGGGGCGCGTACTGAAGCTTTCTTT,TRBJ1-1,TRBV24-1,-,TRBD1
CASSLAGRGHYEQYF,TGTGCCAGCAGCTTGGCCGGGCGGGGGCACTACGAGCAGTACTTC,TRBJ2-7,TRBV5-4,-,-
CASTWDRGDEQFF,TGTGCCAGCACCTGGGACAGGGGCGATGAGCAGTTCTTC,TRBJ2-1,TRBV28,-,TRBD1
CASSKTIIPSSYNEQFF,TGTGCCAGCAGCAAAACCATTATACCGAGCTCCTACAATGAGCAGTTCTTC,TRBJ2-1,TRBV4-2,-,-
CASSLGTRDTQYF,TGTGCCAGCAGCTTAGGAACTCGCGATACGCAGTATTTT,TRBJ2-3,TRBV7-9,-,-
CASSLQGGKGNGYTF,TGTGCCAGCAGCTTACAGGGGGGCAAAGGAAATGGCTACACCTTC,TRBJ1-2,TRBV13,-,TRBD1
CASSVQGGSGNTIYF,TGTGCCAGTAGTGTACAGGGCGGCTCTGGAAACACCATATATTTT,TRBJ1-3,TRBV19,once,-
CASSPFQGRSGNTIYF,TGTGCCAGCAGCCCCTTCCAGGGCCGCTCTGGAAACACCATATATTTT,TRBJ1-3,TRBV9,-,-
CASSRNRLDTQYF,TGTGCCAGCAGCAGAAACAGGCTAGATACGCAGTATTTT,TRBJ2-3,TRBV7-2,-,-
CAITPGLAGMNEQFF,TGTGCCATCACCCCGGGACTAGCGGGAATGAATGAGCAGTTCTTC,TRBJ2-1,TRBV10-3,-,TRBD2
CASSLDGDYGYTF,TGTGCCAGCAGCCTCGACGGAGACTATGGCTACACCTTC,TRBJ1-2,TRBV5-4,-,-
CAIRGGGASGEQFF,TGTGCCATCCGAGGCGGGGGGGCCTCTGGTGAGCAGTTCTTC,TRBJ2-1,TRBV28,-,TRBD2
CASSQEPAGTLSYNEQFF,TGCGCCAGCAGCCAAGAGCCGGCAGGGACTCTCTCCTACAATGAGCAGTTCTTC,TRBJ2-1,TRBV4-3,-,-
CASSIGQGVIDAGELFF,TGTGCCAGTAGTATCGGGCAGGGGGTCATTGACGCCGGGGAGCTGTTTTTT,TRBJ2-2,TRBV19,once,TRBD1
CSASKGARETQYF,TGCAGTGCTAGTAAAGGGGCGCGGGAGACCCAGTACTTC,TRBJ2-5,TRBV20-1,-,-
CATSARQGGETQYF,TGTGCCACCAGTGCACGACAGGGCGGGGAGACCCAGTACTTC,TRBJ2-5,TRBV24-1,-,TRBD1
CASRLPGNRNSPLHF,TGTGCCAGCCGACTCCCGGGGAATCGAAATTCACCCCTCCACTTT,TRBJ1-6,TRBV5-6,once,-
CASSPDRGPGNTIYF,TGCGCCAGCAGCCCGGACAGGGGGCCTGGAAACACCATATATTTT,TRBJ1-3,TRBV5-1,-,TRBD1
CASSSRQGEYGGELFF,TGTGCCAGCAGCTCGCGACAGGGGGAATATGGCGGGGAGCTGTTTTTT,TRBJ2-2,TRBV7-3,few,TRBD1
CASSLDGGPQHF,TGTGCCAGCAGCCTCGACGGGGGGCCCCAGCATTTT,TRBJ1-5,TRBV7-8,few,-
CASSLRTGLNYGYTF,TGTGCCAGCAGCTTGAGGACAGGGTTGAACTATGGCTACACCTTC,TRBJ1-2,TRBV7-9,few,TRBD1
CSVPDRGGDGYTF,TGCAGCGTTCCGGACAGGGGAGGGGATGGCTACACCTTC,TRBJ1-2,TRBV29-1,-,TRBD1
CAIREISDNEQFF,TGTGCCATCCGGGAGATATCGGACAATGAGCAGTTCTTC,TRBJ2-1,TRBV12-3/TRBV12-4,-,-
CASSLVTGTYEQYF,TGTGCCAGCAGCTTGGTGACAGGCACCTACGAGCAGTACTTC,TRBJ2-7,TRBV5-5,-,-
CASSTMGRSGDEQYF,TGTGCCAGCAGTACGATGGGACGTTCGGGGGACGAGCAGTACTTC,TRBJ2-7,TRBV28,-,-
CASSYPLADTQYF,TGTGCCAGCAGTTACCCACTAGCGGATACGCAGTATTTT,TRBJ2-3,TRBV6-2/TRBV6-3,-,TRBD2
CASSGTRIEQFF,TGTGCCAGCAGCGGGACTAGGATAGAGCAGTTCTTC,TRBJ2-1,TRBV6-5,-,TRBD2
CASRGLAGGRNEQFF,TGTGCCAGCAGGGGACTAGCGGGAGGACGCAATGAGCAGTTCTTC,TRBJ2-1,TRBV7-3,-,TRBD2
CASSDRMTGNEQFF,TGTGCCAGCAGCGACCGAATGACGGGCAATGAGCAGTTCTTC,TRBJ2-1,TRBV7-3,-,-
CASSFTSGRRNTGELFF,TGTGCCAGCAGTTTCACTAGCGGGAGAAGGAACACCGGGGAGCTGTTTTTT,TRBJ2-2,TRBV28,-,TRBD2
CASRTSGASYNEQFF,TGTGCCAGCCGGACTAGCGGGGCGAGCTACAATGAGCAGTTCTTC,TRBJ2-1,TRBV10-3,-,TRBD2
CASSTDRGSYNEQFF,TGTGCCAGCAGCACCGACAGGGGATCCTACAATGAGCAGTTCTTC,TRBJ2-1,TRBV21-1,-,-
CSVVPWADDTDTQYF,TGCAGCGTTGTCCCATGGGCAGACGACACAGATACGCAGTATTTT,TRBJ2-3,TRBV29-1,-,-